This T cell receptor beta chain was sequenced for a study of tissue T cells after allogeneic stem cell transplantation. Study outcomes and limitations: Anatomically similar tissues had similar TCR repertoires within each patient. Shared clones across patients were few; motif clustering revealed tissue-specific shared signatures.

Trimming pared 0 bases from V and 7 bases from J, leaving 10 bases between. Germline V gene lookup returns CDR1 LGHNA and CDR2 YNLKQL (reference sequence). The CDR3 spans 14 residues. Time point here: mouse harvest day 7 after allogeneic transplant. The graft held 10^6 splenic CD5+ T cells and 10^7 T-cell-depleted bone marrow cells. Data came from immunoSEQ multiplex PCR; TCRdb stores just in-frame clones and leaves some out. The table records 5,500 to 6,500 clones, more than 40% of them present only once. About this clone: The target antigen is unknown. Mouse germline and gene names are used. The CDR3 extends 1 residue past the end of the read, so its final part is completed from the germline J gene.

This receptor was taken from a female BALB/c mouse given C57BL/6 T cells with graft-versus-host disease after an allogeneic hematopoietic cell transplant. The sample taken for sequencing was skin. The rearrangement uses TRBV5 and TRBJ2-1; D is uncertain. The covered CDR3 bases are TGTGCCAGCAGCCAAGAATGGGAGAGGGCTGAGCAGTTC. This codes for CASSQEWERAEQF. The entire CDR3 protein is CASSQEWERAEQFF.